The 29 T cell receptor beta chains below were found in one sample sequenced in a study of T cells in localized non-small cell lung cancer. Sequencing used immunoSEQ multiplex PCR; TCRdb keeps in-frame clones, though not all of them. The table has about 40,000 clones, roughly 90% seen once. The material was PBMCs, obtained before any cancer treatment. These receptors were obtained from a woman aged 40 to 75 with stage II lung adenocarcinoma.

The chain joins TRBV19 to TRBJ2-3; 7 positions match TRBD2. Losses at the gene ends were 6 bases for V and 9 bases for J; bases not matched to a gene: 9. This CDR3 region has 13 residues. Germline loops: CDR1 LNHDA, CDR2 SQIVND (reference sequence). The CDR3 protein is CASSEGPGLTQYF. For the CDR3, the DNA is TGTGCCAGTAGCGAAGGACCGGGACTAACGCAGTATTTT. Full variable domain (missing parts from reference TRBV19 and TRBJ2-3): DGGITQSPKYLFRKEGQNVTLSCEQNLNHDAMYWYRQDPGQGLRLIYYSQIVNDFQKGDIAEGYSVSREKKESFPLTVTSAQKNPTAFYLCASSEGPGLTQYFGPGTRLTVL.

The V and J genes are TRBV6-1 and TRBJ2-3; no reliable D call. This CDR3 is built from 15 residues. Trimming cost V 2 bases and J 0 bases, with 9 bases left between them. Germline-derived CDR1 and CDR2 are MNHNS and SASEGT. The CDR3 DNA is TGTGCCAGCAGTGAACTCCGGGCCAGCACAGATACGCAGTATTTT. Its protein is CASSELRASTDTQYF.

The chain carries TRBV19 and TRBJ1-1, with no clear D. V was trimmed by 5 bases and J by 0 bases, leaving 7 bases between them. This CDR3 is 13 amino acids long. From germline, CDR1 is LNHDA and CDR2 SQIVND (reference sequence). As DNA, the CDR3 is TGTGCCAGTAGTCAACAGTTGAACACTGAAGCTTTCTTT. This translates into CASSQQLNTEAFF.

The CDR3 here is CASSRTSGSTDTQYF. As DNA, the CDR3 is TGTGCCAGCAGCCGGACTAGCGGCAGCACAGATACGCAGTATTTT. The rearrangement uses TRBV5-4 and TRBJ2-3, with 10 bases lining up with TRBD2. The CDR3 is 15 residues long. In germline, CDR1 is SGHNT, CDR2 YYREEE (reference sequence). V dropped 4 bases and J dropped 0; count of bases not matched to a gene: 2.

This chain uses TRBV7-3 with TRBJ1-1, with D unclear. There are 14 residues in the CDR3. V was shortened by 5 bases and J by 0 bases, with 10 bases between the two germline ends. Germline V gene data show CDR1 as SGHTA and CDR2 as FQGTGA. The CDR3 sequence is CASSVGLVNTEAFF. Written as DNA, the CDR3 is TGTGCCAGCAGCGTAGGACTTGTGAACACTGAAGCTTTCTTT.

This clone was seen a handful of times. The V gene is TRBV7-9, the J gene TRBJ2-1; D is ambiguous. CDR1 and CDR2 from the germline V gene are SEHNR and FQNEAQ (reference sequence). V was pared by 3 bases and J by 10 bases, with 10 bases between. The CDR3 loop spans 12 amino acids. CDR3 nucleotides: TGTGCCAGCAGCTTTGGGCCTGGGGAGCAGTTCTTC. Translation: CASSFGPGEQFF.

The V gene is TRBV5-4, the J gene TRBJ2-7, with 9 bases identical to TRBD1. This CDR3 region has 12 residues. The germline V gene has CDR1 SGHNT and CDR2 YYREEE (reference sequence). The ends lost 7 bases at V and 5 bases at J; junction bases unmatched: 4. CDR3 region: CASGQGPNEQYF. In DNA form, the CDR3 reads TGTGCCAGCGGACAGGGGCCTAACGAGCAGTACTTC.

This chain joins TRBV5-4 and TRBJ2-3; 8 positions match TRBD2. The CDR3 consists of 15 residues. Germline V gene sequence: CDR1 SGHNT, CDR2 YYREEE (reference sequence). The ends lost 0 bases at V and 1 base at J; junction bases unmatched: 1. CDR3 DNA sequence: TGTGCCAGCAGCTTGGATAGCGGGGGCACAGATACGCAGTATTTT. It yields the protein CASSLDSGGTDTQYF. Full variable domain (missing parts from reference TRBV5-4 and TRBJ2-3): ETGVTQSPTHLIKTRGQQVTLRCSSQSGHNTVSWYQQALGQGPQFIFQYYREEENGRGNFPPRFSGLQFPNYSSELNVNALELDDSALYLCASSLDSGGTDTQYFGPGTRLTVL.

The chain joins TRBV6-6 to TRBJ2-2; possibly TRBD2 for D (6 bases). Germline CDR1 and CDR2: MNHNY and SVGAGI (reference sequence). V shed 8 bases and J shed 6 bases, with 16 bases lying between them. CDR3 length: 14 residues. CDR3 loop: CASRDSPQSGELFF. In DNA form, the CDR3 reads TGTGCCAGCCGGGACTCCCCTCAATCCGGGGAGCTGTTTTTT.

DNA for the CDR3: TGTGCCAGCAGTGACAGGGCGAGCGGCACAGATACGCAGTATTTT. This gives the protein CASSDRASGTDTQYF. The chain carries TRBV28 and TRBJ2-3, with 7 positions matching TRBD1. Trimming removed 5 bases from V and 1 base from J; junction bases left unmatched: 6. Germline-derived CDR1 and CDR2 are MDHEN and SYDVKM. CDR3 size: 15 residues.

The chain joins TRBV5-1 to TRBJ2-7, with 7 bases identical to TRBD1. This CDR3 contains 16 residues. In germline, CDR1 is SGHRS, CDR2 YFSETQ. The trim removed 3 bases at V and 2 bases at J, leaving 11 bases unmatched. CDR3: CASSSSPQGTTYEQYF. In nucleotides, the CDR3 is TGCGCCAGCAGCTCAAGCCCACAGGGGACGACCTACGAGCAGTACTTC.

The rearrangement joins TRBV7-8 to TRBJ2-1; D is undetermined. Looked up from germline, CDR1 is SGHVS and CDR2 is FQNEAQ. The CDR3 is made up of 14 amino acids. V was pared by 2 bases and J by 4 bases, with 9 bases between. CDR3 coding DNA: TGTGCCAGCAGCTTAAGGCTCGGATACAATGAGCAGTTCTTC. It specifies CASSLRLGYNEQFF.

This chain joins TRBV5-1 and TRBJ2-3; 9 nucleotides match TRBD2. The V gene end was trimmed by 5 bases and the J gene end by 0 bases; junction bases not matched to a gene: 4. The CDR3 is made up of 15 amino acids. Looked up from germline, CDR1 is SGHRS and CDR2 is YFSETQ. DNA for the CDR3: TGCGCCAGCAGTGAGACTAGCGGAAGCACAGATACGCAGTATTTT. Translation gives CASSETSGSTDTQYF.

The rearrangement uses TRBV4-2 and TRBJ2-7, with D perhaps matching TRBD1 (6 bases). Germline assignment: CDR1 LGHNA and CDR2 YNFKEQ. The CDR3 sequence is 14 residues long. Trimming took off 1 base at V and 2 bases at J, with 9 bases between the two ends. CDR3 bases: TGTGCCAGCAGCCAAGGGCAGGGGACCTACGAGCAGTACTTC. As protein: CASSQGQGTYEQYF.

This clone was picked up one time. This chain links TRBV7-2 with TRBJ2-7; D is perhaps TRBD2 (6 bases). Trimming stripped 5 bases from V and 1 base from J, with 12 bases between. Germline CDR1 is SGHTA and CDR2 is FQGNSA. The CDR3 covers 14 residues. CDR3 DNA: TGTGCCAGCAGCAGGGATGGGGGGTCCTACGAGCAGTACTTC. This translates into CASSRDGGSYEQYF.

This chain joins TRBV7-6 and TRBJ2-1; no definite D call. V was cut by 3 bases and J by 6 bases, with 6 bases left in between. Germline CDR1 and CDR2: SGHVS and FNYEAQ. There are 12 residues in the CDR3. The CDR3 DNA sequence: TGTGCCAGCAGCTTGTCTTTCAATGAGCAGTTCTTC. Encoded protein: CASSLSFNEQFF.

The CDR3 DNA reads as TGTGCCAGCAGCCCTCCCGGGACTGATTATGGCTACACCTTC. Amino acid sequence: CASSPPGTDYGYTF. V is TRBV5-4 and J is TRBJ1-2, with D possibly TRBD1 on 5 matching bases. The ends were cut back, 4 bases at V and 5 bases at J, with 15 bases in the middle. Germline V gene sequence: CDR1 SGHNT, CDR2 YYREEE (reference sequence). CDR3 length equals 14 residues.

V and J are TRBV2 and TRBJ1-5, with 11 bases aligning to TRBD1. Losses at the gene ends were 5 bases for V and 5 bases for J; bases not matched to a gene: 2. From germline, CDR1 is SNHLY and CDR2 FYNNEI. The CDR3 totals 14 residues. The CDR3 reads CASSRDRGDQPQHF. The CDR3 DNA reads as TGTGCCAGCAGTCGGGACAGGGGGGATCAGCCCCAGCATTTT.

This clone was counted between two and nine times. This chain connects TRBV27 to TRBJ2-6; D is possibly TRBD1 (6 bases). The ends were cut back, 2 bases at V and 0 bases at J, with 14 bases in the middle. The germline gives CDR1 MNHEY, CDR2 SMNVEV (reference sequence). This CDR3 is 18 amino acids long. CDR3 nucleotide sequence: TGTGCCAGCAGTTTAACAGGGAGCCTTAGCTCTGGGGCCAACGTCCTGACTTTC. Its translation is CASSLTGSLSSGANVLTF.

In its sample, this clone was seen once. J is TRBJ2-5 and V is TRBV7-6; TRBD2 matches 8 bases. V dropped 3 bases and J dropped 2; count of bases not matched to a gene: 5. The CDR3 consists of 15 residues. Germline loops: CDR1 SGHVS, CDR2 FNYEAQ. CDR3 DNA sequence: TGTGCCAGCAGCTTGACTAGCGCGCTTCAAGAGACCCAGTACTTC. This encodes CASSLTSALQETQYF.

The rearrangement joins TRBV7-8 to TRBJ1-1; a possible D gene is TRBD1 (6 bases). This CDR3 spans 15 amino acids. Germline V gene lookup returns CDR1 SGHVS and CDR2 FQNEAQ. Trimming removed 1 base from V and 6 bases from J, with 15 bases in between. CDR3 bases: TGTGCCAGCAGCTTAGGTGGAGGGGGAGGGGCTGAAGCTTTCTTT. Translated: CASSLGGGGGAEAFF.

The count of this clone is one. The rearrangement joins TRBV7-7 to TRBJ2-1; 12 nucleotides line up with TRBD2. The length of the CDR3 is 16 residues. Looked up from germline, CDR1 is SSHAT and CDR2 is FNYEAQ (reference sequence). The trim removed 1 base at V and 8 bases at J, leaving 6 bases unmatched. Here the CDR3 DNA reads TGTGCCAGCAGCTTAGGGGCTAGCGGGAGGGCGGATGAGCAGTTCTTC. Translation gives CASSLGASGRADEQFF.

In the case of this clone: The junction departs from the called germline gene at one end, perhaps through a read error. The gene calls are TRBV5-1 and TRBJ2-1, with D unresolved. The CDR3 loop spans 11 amino acids. CDR1 and CDR2 from the germline V gene are SGHRS and YFSETQ. The CDR3 DNA sequence: TGCGCCAGCAGCTCCAACAATGAGCAGTTCTTC. Amino acids: CASSSNNEQFF. Full variable domain (outside the CDR3, taken from reference TRBV5-1 and TRBJ2-1): KAGVTQTPRYLIKTRGQQVTLSCSPISGHRSVSWYQQTPGQGLQFLFEYFSETQRNKGNFPGRFSGRQFSNSRSEMNVSTLELGDSALYLCASSSNNEQFFGPGTRLTVL.

This clone was counted a single time. J is TRBJ2-2 and V is TRBV11-2, with 7 positions matching TRBD1. Germline lookup yields CDR1 SGHAT and CDR2 FQNNGV. The CDR3 runs to 14 residues. With 9 bases clipped from V and 2 bases from J, the junction kept 6 bases outside the gene matches. As DNA, the CDR3 is TGTGCCAGTCTGACAGGGAGAAACACCGGGGAGCTGTTTTTT. The encoded protein is CASLTGRNTGELFF. Using reference TRBV11-2 and TRBJ2-2 for the parts outside the CDR3, the full variable domain is EAGVAQSPRYKIIEKRQSVAFWCNPISGHATLYWYQQILGQGPKLLIQFQNNGVVDDSQLPKDRFSAERLKGVDSTLKIQPAKLEDSAVYLCASLTGRNTGELFFGEGSRLTVL.

In regard to this clone: One junction end does not reproduce the germline sequence, and a read error may be involved. The rearrangement joins TRBV28 to TRBJ2-7; D is uncertain. The length of the CDR3 is 12 residues. Germline lookup yields CDR1 MDHEN and CDR2 SYDVKM. CDR3 DNA: TGTGCCAGCAGTCCTACCCCTCCGGATCCGCTCTTC. This gives the protein CASSPTPPDPLF.

This clone has only one observation. The genes are TRBV19 and TRBJ2-3; 7 nucleotides match TRBD1. Germline V gene data show CDR1 as LNHDA and CDR2 as SQIVND (reference sequence). CDR3 length: 15 residues. Trimming at V came to 9 bases and at J to 0 bases, leaving 9 bases not matched to a gene. CDR3 in DNA: TGTGCCAGCAATCGAAGGGGACAGAGCACAGATACGCAGTATTTT. Amino acid sequence: CASNRRGQSTDTQYF. Variable domain in full (rest from reference TRBV19 and TRBJ2-3): DGGITQSPKYLFRKEGQNVTLSCEQNLNHDAMYWYRQDPGQGLRLIYYSQIVNDFQKGDIAEGYSVSREKKESFPLTVTSAQKNPTAFYLCASNRRGQSTDTQYFGPGTRLTVL.

In its sample, this clone was seen once. V gene TRBV5-1 combines with J gene TRBJ2-3, with TRBD2 matching 8 bases. Germline CDR1 is SGHRS and CDR2 is YFSETQ. The V gene end was trimmed by 0 bases and the J gene end by 1 base; junction bases not matched to a gene: 7. The CDR3 spans 17 residues. CDR3 in amino acids: CASSLGVGGRRTDTQYF. CDR3 coding DNA: TGCGCCAGCAGCTTGGGGGTCGGCGGGAGGCGCACAGATACGCAGTATTTT.

The CDR3 DNA reads TGTGCCAGCAGTCAAGGGCGAGCTAATGAAAAACTGTTTTTT. This encodes CASSQGRANEKLFF. The chain is built from TRBV6-5 and TRBJ1-4; D ambiguous. There are 14 residues in the CDR3. Germline-derived CDR1 and CDR2 are MNHEY and SVGAGI. Trimming took 5 bases from V and 3 from J, leaving 10 bases between them.

The chain uses TRBV18 and TRBJ1-1, with D tentatively TRBD1 (5 bases). Trimming removed 1 base at V and 3 bases at J, with 9 bases between. CDR3 size: 14 residues. Germline CDR1 is KGHSH and CDR2 is LQKENI. The CDR3 nucleotides are TGTGCCAGCTCACCACAGGGGCGGGACACTGAAGCTTTCTTT. It specifies CASSPQGRDTEAFF.